A single sample gave rise to the 27 T cell receptor beta chains below, sequenced in a study of regulatory T cells in long-lasting Graves disease (dated by TCRdb to about 2021). Preparation of the library involved multiplex PCR. Sequencing used an Illumina HiSeq 4000. CDR3 regions were amplified by Arm-PCR with iRepertoire HTBI primers to construct TCR beta libraries. The raw public reads went through TCRdb reprocessing: fastp at Q25, MiXCR clone calling, in-frame beta chains kept. Entries that share a CDR3 protein sequence are merged under the most common genes and DNA. In this sample the table shows 530,000 or so distinct CDR3 sequences, about 16% of which occur a single time. Jointly, the top ten make up approximately 12% of the sample. Explained via the paper, the time point label denotes: newly diagnosed GD, antithyroid drugs for less than 3 months. For both TCR sequencing and RNA sequencing, RNA was extracted from PBMCs using TRIzol.

The sample was also reused in another study, on T cells in Graves' hyperthyroidism and ophthalmopathy.

This specimen was peripheral blood mononuclear cells (PBMCs), taken at new diagnosis, from a patient treated with antithyroid drugs. These receptor sequences come from a man younger than 35 with Graves disease. Donor details come from another sample of the same person, matched by shared clones.

The chain uses TRBV7-9 and TRBJ1-3; possible D gene TRBD1, 6 bases. The CDR3 length is 17 residues. V dropped 5 bases and J dropped 0 bases, with 17 bases sitting between them. Germline CDR1 and CDR2: SEHNR and FQNEAQ (reference sequence). Here the CDR3 reads CASSNRIRGRSGNTIYF. In DNA form, the CDR3 reads TGTGCCAGCAGCAACCGAATCAGGGGTCGCTCTGGAAACACCATATATTTT. Looking up the rest from reference TRBV7-9 and TRBJ1-3 gives the full variable domain: DTGVSQNPRHKITKRGQNVTFRCDPISEHNRLYWYRQTLGQGPEFLTYFQNEAQLEKSRLLSDRFSAERPKGSFSTLEIQRTEQGDSAMYLCASSNRIRGRSGNTIYFGEGSWLTVV.

This clonotype turned up a few times. The chain combines TRBV5-1 with TRBJ2-1, with 7 positions matching TRBD2. V lost 6 bases, J lost 1 base, and 4 bases stayed unmatched. From germline, CDR1 is SGHRS and CDR2 YFSETQ. This CDR3 has 14 residues. This CDR3 is CASNRGDSYNEQFF. The CDR3 DNA follows: TGCGCCAGCAACCGGGGGGATTCCTACAATGAGCAGTTCTTC.

This clonotype turned up a few times. The chain uses TRBV30 and TRBJ2-3, with D perhaps matching TRBD2 (6 bases). The CDR3 has 12 amino acids. CDR1 is GTSNPN, CDR2 SVGIG, per germline (reference sequence). V lost 8 bases to trimming and J lost 2 bases, with 11 bases between them. The CDR3 reads CAMGGPTDTQYF. CDR3 nucleotide sequence: TGTGCCATGGGAGGCCCCACAGATACGCAGTATTTT.

This clonotype has ten or more counts. The genes are TRBV11-2 and TRBJ2-1; unclear D gene. Between the trimmed V and J ends, which lost 5 bases and 14 bases, there was a span of 19 bases. There are 13 residues in the CDR3. Looked up from germline, CDR1 is SGHAT and CDR2 is FQNNGV. The CDR3 loop is CASSPRTGRAEFF. For the CDR3, the DNA is TGTGCCAGCAGCCCCCGGACCGGTCGAGCTGAGTTCTTC.

The sample holds one count of this clonotype. The chain employs TRBV19 and TRBJ2-7, with 11 bases that match TRBD2. Trimming at V came to 8 bases and at J to 2 bases, leaving 8 bases not matched to a gene. The CDR3 has 15 residues. Germline CDR1 LNHDA, CDR2 SQIVND (reference sequence). The CDR3 nucleotides read TGTGCCAGTGCACCCGGGACTAGCGGTACCTACGAGCAGTACTTC. Protein product: CASAPGTSGTYEQYF.

The rearrangement links TRBV5-1 to TRBJ2-2; 7 bases map to TRBD2. This CDR3 spans 16 amino acids. V lost 0 bases to trimming and J lost 2 bases; unmatched junction nucleotides: 4. Germline assignment: CDR1 SGHRS and CDR2 YFSETQ. CDR3 nucleotides: TGCGCCAGCAGCTTGGACCCTAGCGGAAACACCGGGGAGCTGTTTTTT. It encodes CASSLDPSGNTGELFF.

The chain joins TRBV28 to TRBJ2-2; D is uncertain. The V end lost 7 bases, the J end lost 5 bases, and 14 bases lay between the germline ends. Germline V gene lookup returns CDR1 MDHEN and CDR2 SYDVKM. The CDR3 has 14 residues. For the CDR3, the DNA is TGTGCCAGCACCTCAAGGGCCGCAACCGGGGAGCTGTTTTTT. Amino acid sequence: CASTSRAATGELFF.

This clonotype was recorded a few times. The V gene is TRBV6-9, the J gene TRBJ1-2, with D possibly matching TRBD1 (5 bases). CDR1 MNHGY and CDR2 SVAAGI come from the germline V gene. The CDR3 length is 17 residues. Trimming shortened V by 3 bases and J by 1 base, and 18 bases separated the two germline ends. This CDR3 reads CASSYPISRALNYGYTF. CDR3 DNA sequence: TGTGCCAGCAGTTACCCTATTTCCAGGGCCCTTAACTATGGCTACACCTTC.

V gene TRBV18 combines with J gene TRBJ2-2; TRBD1 matches at 10 bases. The CDR3 sequence is 17 residues long. Trimming removed 3 bases from V and 3 bases from J; junction bases left unmatched: 7. Looked up from germline, CDR1 is KGHSH and CDR2 is LQKENI. CDR3 nucleotides: TGTGCCAGCTCACCGTGGACAGGGGGAAGGGACACCGGGGAGCTGTTTTTT. It translates to CASSPWTGGRDTGELFF.

The rearrangement links TRBV11-2 to TRBJ2-7; no clear D. Trimming removed 0 bases from V and 2 bases from J, with 8 bases in between. In germline, CDR1 is SGHAT, CDR2 FQNNGV. The CDR3 consists of 14 residues. The CDR3 coding sequence is TGTGCCAGCAGCTTAGAGGTGGTGCCCTACGAGCAGTACTTC. Encoded protein: CASSLEVVPYEQYF.

This clonotype occurred many times. The genes are TRBV20-1 and TRBJ2-7, with 12 bases aligning to TRBD2. Unmatched junction bases numbered 26, after V lost 1 base and J lost 1 base. CDR1 DFQATT and CDR2 SNEGSKA come from the germline V gene (reference sequence). The CDR3 consists of 23 residues. The chain's CDR3 is CSARVGGGSRLAGESGWSYEQYF. The DNA of the CDR3 is TGCAGTGCTAGAGTTGGGGGCGGATCCCGACTAGCGGGAGAATCGGGGTGGTCCTACGAGCAGTACTTC.

A few counts support this clonotype. The rearrangement joins TRBV7-9 to TRBJ1-2, with D uncertain. In germline, CDR1 is SEHNR, CDR2 FQNEAQ (reference sequence). This CDR3 has 13 amino acids. Between the trimmed V and J ends, which lost 0 bases and 7 bases, there was a span of 9 bases. The CDR3 loop reads CASSLAPGRGYTF. CDR3 in DNA: TGTGCCAGCAGCTTAGCTCCCGGCCGTGGCTACACCTTC.

The gene calls are TRBV19 and TRBJ2-1, with 11 nucleotides matching TRBD2. Germline CDR1 is LNHDA and CDR2 is SQIVND (reference sequence). CDR3 length: 15 residues. Trimming at V came to 3 bases and at J to 5 bases, leaving 3 bases not matched to a gene. Written as DNA, the CDR3 is TGTGCCAGTAGTATTAGCGGGAGGGAGAACAATGAGCAGTTCTTC. Protein sequence: CASSISGRENNEQFF.

The chain joins TRBV28 to TRBJ2-7; the match to TRBD2 covers 11 bases. The CDR3 totals 15 residues. Germline CDR1 reads MDHEN; CDR2 reads SYDVKM. The trim removed 5 bases at V and 7 bases at J, leaving 10 bases unmatched. The CDR3: CASSLVLAGVSEQYF. The CDR3 DNA reads as TGTGCCAGCAGTCTAGTACTAGCGGGAGTGAGTGAGCAGTACTTC.

CDR3 sequence reads: CASSPAWDNSPLHF. CDR3 bases: TGTGCCAGCAGCCCGGCGTGGGACAATTCACCCCTCCACTTT. The chain is built from TRBV6-1 and TRBJ1-6, with D tentatively TRBD1 (5 bases). Germline-derived CDR1 and CDR2 are MNHNS and SASEGT. CDR3 length equals 14 residues. V dropped 6 bases and J dropped 7 bases, with 13 bases sitting between them.

This clonotype was found many times. The rearrangement links TRBV2 to TRBJ2-1; D remains ambiguous. The germline gives CDR1 SNHLY, CDR2 FYNNEI. There are 18 residues in the CDR3. Trimming pared 10 bases from V and 0 bases from J, leaving 25 bases between. In nucleotides, the CDR3 is TGTGCCATTCCCCCCATCTCTGCTCCATCAAGCTCCTACAATGAGCAGTTCTTC. The encoded protein is CAIPPISAPSSSYNEQFF.

This clonotype was picked up a small number of times. The V gene is TRBV30, the J gene TRBJ2-5; either TRBD1 or TRBD2 may supply D (6 bases each). Trimming took 3 bases from V and 2 from J, leaving 13 bases between them. The CDR3 sequence is 14 residues long. Germline CDR1 reads GTSNPN; CDR2 reads SVGIG (reference sequence). CDR3 sequence: CAWRIKGGQETQYF. CDR3 bases: TGTGCCTGGAGAATCAAAGGGGGGCAAGAGACCCAGTACTTC.

The CDR3 DNA follows: TGCGCCAGCAGCTCAGCCCTGACAGGGACGCTGAATCACGAGCAGTACTTC. Translated, it gives CASSSALTGTLNHEQYF. The genes are TRBV4-1 and TRBJ2-7, with 7 positions matching TRBD1. The CDR3 is 17 residues long. Germline values: CDR1 MGHRA, CDR2 YSYEKL. Trimming took 5 bases from V and 5 from J; bases not matched to a gene: 18.

The sample holds many counts of this clonotype. V usage is TRBV24-1 and J usage is TRBJ2-3, with 8 bases that match TRBD2. Germline V gene sequence: CDR1 KGHDR, CDR2 SFDVKD. Trimming removed 4 bases from V and 3 bases from J; junction bases left unmatched: 8. CDR3 length: 16 residues. The CDR3 loop reads CATSEASREDTDTQYF. CDR3 in DNA: TGTGCCACCAGTGAGGCCTCGCGGGAGGATACAGATACGCAGTATTTT.

Many counts were recorded for this clonotype. The chain uses TRBV6-2 or TRBV6-3 and TRBJ2-1; 9 bases fit TRBD2. The CDR3 sequence is 17 residues long. From germline, CDR1 is MNHEY and CDR2 SVGEGT. V shed 2 bases, J shed 4 bases, and the junction held 9 bases outside the gene matches. In DNA, the CDR3 is TGTGCCAGCAGTTACGGAGGGGCGGGAGGGCCTTACAATGAGCAGTTCTTC. Amino acids: CASSYGGAGGPYNEQFF.

This clonotype was observed at least ten times. The chain has TRBV20-1 and TRBJ2-1, with 13 bases fitting TRBD2. The CDR3 has 18 residues. Germline V gene sequence: CDR1 DFQATT, CDR2 SNEGSKA (reference sequence). J lost 3 bases, V lost 2 bases, and 10 bases had no gene match. The CDR3 here is CSARLLGLAGDYYNEQFF. CDR3 bases: TGCAGTGCTAGACTTCTTGGACTAGCGGGAGATTACTACAATGAGCAGTTCTTC.

This clonotype showed up many times. The V gene is TRBV7-9, the J gene TRBJ1-2; TRBD1 matches 7 bases. There are 16 residues in the CDR3. CDR1 SEHNR and CDR2 FQNEAQ come from the germline V gene (reference sequence). The ends lost 2 bases at V and 4 bases at J; junction bases unmatched: 10. This CDR3 is CASSLRGGQPFYGYTF. CDR3 DNA: TGTGCCAGCAGCTTAAGAGGGGGACAGCCTTTCTATGGCTACACCTTC.

The chain links TRBV5-1 to TRBJ2-2, with 7 positions matching TRBD1. Germline trimming cut 3 bases from V and 3 bases from J; bases unmatched to any gene: 8. This CDR3 has 16 amino acids. Germline CDR1 and CDR2: SGHRS and YFSETQ. DNA of the CDR3: TGCGCCAGCAGCTCACCCCGGACAGGCTACACCGGGGAGCTGTTTTTT. This sequence encodes CASSSPRTGYTGELFF.

This sequence joins TRBV7-9 and TRBJ1-3; tentatively, D is TRBD1 (6 bases). This CDR3 region has 14 residues. Germline CDR1 reads SEHNR; CDR2 reads FQNEAQ (reference sequence). The CDR3 DNA is TGTGCGAGCCGGGAACAGGGTGCTGGAAACACCATATATTTT. It encodes CASREQGAGNTIYF. Using reference TRBV7-9 and TRBJ1-3 for the parts outside the CDR3, the full variable domain is DTGVSQNPRHKITKRGQNVTFRCDPISEHNRLYWYRQTLGQGPEFLTYFQNEAQLEKSRLLSDRFSAERPKGSFSTLEIQRTEQGDSAMYLCASREQGAGNTIYFGEGSWLTVV.

The rearrangement uses TRBV5-1 and TRBJ2-7; TRBD1 matches at 8 bases. Germline V CDR1 and CDR2: SGHRS, YFSETQ. J lost 1 base, V lost 4 bases, and 10 bases had no gene match. There are 16 residues in the CDR3. The CDR3 bases are TGCGCCAGCAGCCGCTCAGGGGGCGAAATATCCTACGAGCAGTACTTC. Its protein product is CASSRSGGEISYEQYF.

This clonotype was counted between two and nine times. V gene TRBV20-1 combines with J gene TRBJ2-5, with TRBD2 matching over 11 bases. Trimming at V came to 3 bases and at J to 5 bases, leaving 11 bases not matched to a gene. This CDR3 has 16 residues. Germline assignment: CDR1 DFQATT and CDR2 SNEGSKA (reference sequence). CDR3 protein: CSASGTSGSMVETQYF. The CDR3 DNA follows: TGCAGTGCTAGCGGGACTAGCGGCTCCATGGTCGAGACCCAGTACTTC.

This chain connects TRBV4-1 to TRBJ2-1; 9 positions agree with TRBD2. Germline V CDR1 and CDR2: MGHRA, YSYEKL. This CDR3 spans 15 amino acids. V shed 3 bases and J 4 bases; nucleotides not matched to a gene: 4. CDR3 bases: TGCGCCAGCAGCCACTCTAGCGGGGTATACAATGAGCAGTTCTTC. Translation gives CASSHSSGVYNEQFF.